This T cell receptor beta chain was recorded in a study of CD8+CD57+ T cells in acquired aplastic anemia. Study-wide context: Average DNA yield from sorted CD4+ and CD8+ cells was around 3.2 ug. Study results and caveats: No significant difference in CD8+ Simpson's diversity was found between patients and controls.

Only patients with CD8+CD57+ cell expansion on flow cytometry were chosen for sequencing. Blood came from patients not yet given any therapy. Details on this clonotype: No antigen is known for it.

Genomic DNA was employed as the template in profiling TCR beta VDJ and CDR3. One entry per CDR3 protein, called by TCRdb with MiXCR from the reads. Of over 150,000 distinct CDR3 sequences listed, 71% are singletons. This clonotype was sampled from a human donor with aplastic anemia. Source material: sorted CD4+, CD8+, or CD8+CD57+ T cells (not recorded which) from PBMCs.

The DNA for the CDR3 is TGTGCCAGCAGGTCCCGTTGGGACAGAGGACAGACCCAGTACTTC. Translated, it gives CASRSRWDRGQTQYF. V gene TRBV7-6 combines with J gene TRBJ2-5, with TRBD1 matching 7 bases. Germline lookup yields CDR1 SGHVS and CDR2 FNYEAQ. V gave up 6 bases and J gave up 6 bases; unmatched junction bases: 13. The CDR3 runs to 15 residues.